The T cell receptor beta chain under discussion was sequenced for a study of blood T cells in healthy people across ages. General study points: In long-lived donors, naive CD4+ cell counts and diversity exceeded those of aged donors. Because sorting was not performed, PBMCs prevented conclusive naive versus antigen-experienced comparison.

This CDR3 comprises 15 residues. Germline trimming cut 8 bases from V and 3 bases from J; bases unmatched to any gene: 8. Looked up from germline, CDR1 is ENHRY and CDR2 is SYGVKD. A remark on this clonotype: Its specificity is unknown.

Total RNA was isolated from each sample in quantities of at least 5.5 micrograms. A J-beta primer mix and a sample-barcoded 5' primer were used in a second PCR of roughly 6 to 11 cycles. MiXCR, applied by TCRdb to the 5' RACE reads, yields one record per CDR3 protein. The repertoire holds over 600,000 distinct CDR3 sequences, with less than 60% as singletons. Material for sequencing was blood. This chain connects TRBV10-3 to TRBJ2-2; 8 bases are shared with TRBD1. The TCR comes from an older man in good health. The CDR3 region is CAIGDRRDDTGELFF. CDR3 DNA: TGTGCCATCGGGGACAGGCGAGACGACACCGGGGAGCTGTTTTTT.